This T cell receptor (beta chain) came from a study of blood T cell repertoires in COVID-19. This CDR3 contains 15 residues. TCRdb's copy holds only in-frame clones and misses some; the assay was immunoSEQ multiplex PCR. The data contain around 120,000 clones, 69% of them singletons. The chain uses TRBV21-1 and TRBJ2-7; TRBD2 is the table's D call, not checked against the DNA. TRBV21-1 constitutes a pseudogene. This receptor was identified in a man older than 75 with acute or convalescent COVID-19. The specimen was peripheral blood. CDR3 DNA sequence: TGTGCCAGCAGCAGAACGGGGGGCCCCTCCTACGAGCAGTACTTC. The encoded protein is CASSRTGGPSYEQYF.